The clone carrying this TCR beta chain was detected a few times. CDR3 length: 15 amino acids. CDR1 MNHNY and CDR2 SVGAGI come from the germline V gene (reference sequence). V was clipped by 2 bases and J by 0 bases, with 11 bases between them. These data are taken from a study of blood T cells in healthy people across ages. Through a sample-barcoded 5' primer and a J-beta primer mix, a second PCR was run for roughly 6 to 11 cycles. Each CDR3 protein gets one entry after TCRdb re-called the 5' RACE reads with MiXCR. The sample holds roughly 1.7 million distinct CDR3 sequences, about 35% seen once. The chain joins TRBV6-6 to TRBJ2-7; a possible D gene is TRBD2 (6 bases). This receptor was taken from a woman in her 30s in good health. Sequencing input: blood. The CDR3 bases are TGTGCCAGCAGTTACCGTGGCGGGGACTCCTACGAGCAGTACTTC. As protein: CASSYRGGDSYEQYF.